This T cell receptor beta chain was obtained from a study of T cell responses to AZD1222 COVID-19 vaccine. Here immunoSEQ multiplex PCR was the method, and the copy in TCRdb shows in-frame clones only, minus some. This table holds some 95,000 clones, more than 75% found once. The length of the CDR3 is 12 residues. The germline V and J ends were trimmed by 8 bases and 9 bases, with 11 bases remaining between them. Germline CDR1 and CDR2: MNHEY and SVGAGI. This TCR derives from an adult who received the AZD1222 COVID-19 vaccine. The gene calls are TRBV6-5 and TRBJ1-6, with a possible D match to TRBD1 (5 bases). Sequencing was performed on peripheral blood, taken 28 days after the second AZD1222 dose. This CDR3 reads CASQRGSSPLHF. In nucleotides, the CDR3 is TGTGCCAGCCAAAGGGGCTCTTCACCCCTCCACTTT.